This passage covers 5 T cell receptor beta chains from one sample sequenced in a study of blood T cell repertoires in COVID-19. The table came from immunoSEQ multiplex PCR; TCRdb's copy has only in-frame clones and leaves some out. The sample includes around 270,000 clones, around 87% of them seen just once. Material: peripheral blood. Receptors originate from a woman aged 45-60 years with acute or convalescent COVID-19.

The chain combines TRBV7-9 with TRBJ1-2; 7 nucleotides match TRBD1. V shed 8 bases, J shed 7 bases, and the junction held 4 bases outside the gene matches. CDR1 and CDR2 (germline): SEHNR, FQNEAQ (reference sequence). The CDR3 length is 11 residues. CDR3 coding DNA: TGTGCCAGCGGGTCAGGGGGTGGCTACACCTTC. Translating gives CASGSGGGYTF.

The rearrangement joins TRBV30 to TRBJ2-3; perhaps TRBD2 as D (5 bases). V shed 4 bases and J shed 4 bases, with 15 bases lying between them. Germline CDR1 is GTSNPN and CDR2 is SVGIG (reference sequence). The CDR3 has 14 residues. CDR3 amino acids: CAWNLAGGADTQYF. CDR3 coding DNA: TGTGCCTGGAACCTGGCTGGAGGCGCAGATACGCAGTATTTT.

V and J are TRBV19 and TRBJ2-7; 7 bases agree with TRBD1. The J segment lost 3 bases and the V segment lost 6 bases, leaving 5 bases of the junction unmatched. CDR1 and CDR2 from the germline V gene are LNHDA and SQIVND (reference sequence). This CDR3 comprises 13 residues. CDR3 bases: TGTGCCAGTAGAAAACAGGGGAGCTACGAGCAGTACTTC. This gives the protein CASRKQGSYEQYF.

The genes are TRBV21-1 and TRBJ1-5; TRBD1 reflects the table's D call only, with no check against the DNA. TRBV21-1 is deemed a pseudogene. This CDR3 has 18 amino acids. The CDR3 DNA follows: TGTGCCAGCAGCAAATTGACCGTCGAGGGACAGGGAAATCAGCCCCAGCATTTT. Protein product: CASSKLTVEGQGNQPQHF.

The chain uses TRBV2 and TRBJ2-1; a possible D gene is TRBD2 (7 bases). Trimming shortened V by 6 bases and J by 4 bases, and 19 bases separated the two germline ends. Germline lookup yields CDR1 SNHLY and CDR2 FYNNEI. There are 16 residues in the CDR3. The DNA for the CDR3 is TGTGCCAGCAGCCAAGCATCGGGGGGCGGGTACAATGAGCAGTTCTTC. It translates to CASSQASGGGYNEQFF.